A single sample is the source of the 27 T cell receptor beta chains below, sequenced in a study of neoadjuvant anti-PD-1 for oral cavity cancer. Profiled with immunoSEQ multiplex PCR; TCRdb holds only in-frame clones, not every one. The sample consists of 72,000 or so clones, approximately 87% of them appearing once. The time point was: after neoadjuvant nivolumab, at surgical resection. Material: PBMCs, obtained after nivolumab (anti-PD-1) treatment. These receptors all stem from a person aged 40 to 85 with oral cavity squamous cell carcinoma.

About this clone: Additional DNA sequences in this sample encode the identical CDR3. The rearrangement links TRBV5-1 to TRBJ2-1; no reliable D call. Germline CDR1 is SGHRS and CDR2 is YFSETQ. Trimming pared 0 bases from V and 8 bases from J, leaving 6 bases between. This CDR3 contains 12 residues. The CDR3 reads CASSLGLDEQFF. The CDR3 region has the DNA TGCGCCAGCAGCTTGGGATTAGATGAGCAGTTCTTC.

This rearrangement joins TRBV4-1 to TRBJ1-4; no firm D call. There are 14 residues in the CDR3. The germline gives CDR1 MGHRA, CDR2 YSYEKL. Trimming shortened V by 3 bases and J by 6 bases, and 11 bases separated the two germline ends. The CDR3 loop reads CASSHKSRDEKLFF. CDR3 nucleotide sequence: TGCGCCAGCAGCCATAAATCACGGGATGAAAAACTGTTTTTT.

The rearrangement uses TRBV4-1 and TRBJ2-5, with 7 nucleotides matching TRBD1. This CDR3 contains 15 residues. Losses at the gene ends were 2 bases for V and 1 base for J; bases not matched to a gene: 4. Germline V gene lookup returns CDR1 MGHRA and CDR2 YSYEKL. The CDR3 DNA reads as TGCGCCAGCAGCCAAATCGGGACAGCCCAAGAGACCCAGTACTTC. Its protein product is CASSQIGTAQETQYF.

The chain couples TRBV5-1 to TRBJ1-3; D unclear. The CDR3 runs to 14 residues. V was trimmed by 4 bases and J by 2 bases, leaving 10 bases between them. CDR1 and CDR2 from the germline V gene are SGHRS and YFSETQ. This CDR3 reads CASSATRAGNTIYF. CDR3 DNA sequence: TGCGCCAGCAGCGCGACAAGAGCTGGAAACACCATATATTTT.

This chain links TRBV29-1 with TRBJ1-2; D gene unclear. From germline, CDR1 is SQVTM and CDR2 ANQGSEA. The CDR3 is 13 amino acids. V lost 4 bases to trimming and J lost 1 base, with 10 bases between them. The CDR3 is CSVATTDNYGYTF. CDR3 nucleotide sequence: TGCAGCGTTGCTACCACAGATAACTATGGCTACACCTTC.

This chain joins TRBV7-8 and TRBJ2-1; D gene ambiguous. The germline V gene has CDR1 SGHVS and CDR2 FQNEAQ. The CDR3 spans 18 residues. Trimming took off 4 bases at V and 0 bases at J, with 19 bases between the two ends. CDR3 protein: CASSSLRLASGSYNEQFF. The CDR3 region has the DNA TGTGCCAGCAGCTCTCTGAGACTCGCTTCAGGCTCCTACAATGAGCAGTTCTTC.

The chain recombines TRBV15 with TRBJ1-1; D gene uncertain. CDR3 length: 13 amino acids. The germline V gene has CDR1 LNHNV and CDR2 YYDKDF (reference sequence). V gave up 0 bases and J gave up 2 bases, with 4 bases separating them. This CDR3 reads CATSRDHNTEAFF. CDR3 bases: TGTGCCACCAGCAGAGACCATAACACTGAAGCTTTCTTT.

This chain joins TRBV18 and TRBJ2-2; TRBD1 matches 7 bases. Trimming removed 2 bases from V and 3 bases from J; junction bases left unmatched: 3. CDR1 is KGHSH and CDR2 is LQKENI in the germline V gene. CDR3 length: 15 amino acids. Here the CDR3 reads CASSPRQGYTGELFF. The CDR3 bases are TGTGCCAGCTCACCAAGACAGGGATACACCGGGGAGCTGTTTTTT.

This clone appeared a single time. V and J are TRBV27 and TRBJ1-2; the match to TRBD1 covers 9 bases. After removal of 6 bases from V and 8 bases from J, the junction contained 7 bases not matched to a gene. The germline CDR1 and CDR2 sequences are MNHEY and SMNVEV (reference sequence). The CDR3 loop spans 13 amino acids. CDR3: CASRTSGQGGYTF. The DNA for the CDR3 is TGTGCCAGCAGAACGTCGGGACAGGGAGGCTACACCTTC.

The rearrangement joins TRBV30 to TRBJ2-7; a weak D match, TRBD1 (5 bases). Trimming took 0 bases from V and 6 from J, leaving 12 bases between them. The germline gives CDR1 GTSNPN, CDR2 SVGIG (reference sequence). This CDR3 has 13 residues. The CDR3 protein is CAWSVGATSEQYF. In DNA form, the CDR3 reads TGTGCCTGGAGTGTAGGGGCGACGTCCGAGCAGTACTTC. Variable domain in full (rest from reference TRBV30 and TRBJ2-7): SQTIHQWPATLVQPVGSPLSLECTVEGTSNPNLYWYRQAAGRGLQLLFYSVGIGQISSEVPQNLSASRPQDRQFILSSKKLLLSDSGFYLCAWSVGATSEQYFGPGTRLTVT.

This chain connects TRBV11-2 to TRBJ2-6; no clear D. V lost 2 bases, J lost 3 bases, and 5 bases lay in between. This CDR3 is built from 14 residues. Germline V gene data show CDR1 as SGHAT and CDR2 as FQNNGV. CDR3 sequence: CASSLSFGANVLTF. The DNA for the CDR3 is TGTGCCAGCAGCTTAAGTTTTGGGGCCAACGTCCTGACTTTC.

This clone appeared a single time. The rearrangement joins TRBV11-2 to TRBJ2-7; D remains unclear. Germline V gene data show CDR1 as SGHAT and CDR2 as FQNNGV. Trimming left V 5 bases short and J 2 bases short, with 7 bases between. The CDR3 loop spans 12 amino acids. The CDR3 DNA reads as TGTGCCAGCAGCCCCAACACCTACGAGCAGTACTTC. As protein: CASSPNTYEQYF.

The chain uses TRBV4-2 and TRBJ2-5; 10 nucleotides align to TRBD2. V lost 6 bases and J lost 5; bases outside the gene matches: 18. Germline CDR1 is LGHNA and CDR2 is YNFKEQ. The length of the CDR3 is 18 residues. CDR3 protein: CASRPGTSDPEAEETQYF. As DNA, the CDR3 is TGTGCCAGCAGACCCGGGACTAGCGACCCCGAGGCCGAGGAGACCCAGTACTTC.

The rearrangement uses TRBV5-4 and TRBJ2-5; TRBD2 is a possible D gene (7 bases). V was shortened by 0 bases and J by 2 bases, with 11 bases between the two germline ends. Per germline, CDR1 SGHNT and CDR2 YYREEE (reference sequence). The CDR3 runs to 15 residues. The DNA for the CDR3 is TGTGCCAGCAGCTTGGGGGGGGGCCTACAAGAGACCCAGTACTTC. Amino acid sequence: CASSLGGGLQETQYF.

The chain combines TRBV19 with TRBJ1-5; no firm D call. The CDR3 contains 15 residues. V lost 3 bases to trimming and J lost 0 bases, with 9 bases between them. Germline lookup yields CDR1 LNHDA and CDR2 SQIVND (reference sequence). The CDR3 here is CASSILVYSNQPQHF. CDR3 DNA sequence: TGTGCCAGTAGTATCCTGGTGTATAGCAATCAGCCCCAGCATTTT.

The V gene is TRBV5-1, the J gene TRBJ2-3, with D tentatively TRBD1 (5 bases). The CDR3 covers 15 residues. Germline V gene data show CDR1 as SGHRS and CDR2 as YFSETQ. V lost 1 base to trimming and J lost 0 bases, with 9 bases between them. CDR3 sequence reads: CASSLSQGSTDTQYF. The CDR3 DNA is TGCGCCAGCAGCTTGAGCCAGGGCAGCACAGATACGCAGTATTTT.

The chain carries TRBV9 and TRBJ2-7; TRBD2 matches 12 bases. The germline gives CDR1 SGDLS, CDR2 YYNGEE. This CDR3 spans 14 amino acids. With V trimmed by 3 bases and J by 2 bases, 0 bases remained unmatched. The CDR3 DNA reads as TGTGCCAGCAGCGGGACTAGCGGGGCCTACGAGCAGTACTTC. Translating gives CASSGTSGAYEQYF.

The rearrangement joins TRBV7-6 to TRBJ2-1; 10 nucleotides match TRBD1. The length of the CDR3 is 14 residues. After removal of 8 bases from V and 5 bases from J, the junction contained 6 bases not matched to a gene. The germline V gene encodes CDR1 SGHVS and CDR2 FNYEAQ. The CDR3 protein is CASSRDRGNNEQFF. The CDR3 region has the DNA TGTGCCAGCTCCCGGGACAGGGGTAACAATGAGCAGTTCTTC.

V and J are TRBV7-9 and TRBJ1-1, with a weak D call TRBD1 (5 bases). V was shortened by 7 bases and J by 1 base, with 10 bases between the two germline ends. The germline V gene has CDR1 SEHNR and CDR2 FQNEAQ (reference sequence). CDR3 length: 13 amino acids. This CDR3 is CASTQGTNTEAFF. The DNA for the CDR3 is TGTGCCAGCACCCAAGGGACGAACACTGAAGCTTTCTTT.

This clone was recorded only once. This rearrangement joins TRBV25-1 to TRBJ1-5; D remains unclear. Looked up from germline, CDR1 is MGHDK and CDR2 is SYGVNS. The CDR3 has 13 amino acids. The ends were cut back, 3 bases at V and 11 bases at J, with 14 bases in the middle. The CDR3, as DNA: TGTGCCAGCAGTGACCTCTCCCAGGAGGCCCAGCATTTT. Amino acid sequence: CASSDLSQEAQHF. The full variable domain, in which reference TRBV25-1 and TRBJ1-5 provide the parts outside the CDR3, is EADIYQTPRYLVIGTGKKITLECSQTMGHDKMYWYQQDPGMELHLIHYSYGVNSTEKGDLSSESTVSRIRTEHFPLTLESARPSHTSQYLCASSDLSQEAQHFGDGTRLSIL.

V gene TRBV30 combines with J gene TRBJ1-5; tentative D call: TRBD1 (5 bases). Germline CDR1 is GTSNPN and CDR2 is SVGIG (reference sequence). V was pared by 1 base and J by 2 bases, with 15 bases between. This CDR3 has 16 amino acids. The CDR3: CAWSALGPTGNQPQHF. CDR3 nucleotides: TGTGCCTGGAGTGCCCTGGGACCGACCGGCAATCAGCCCCAGCATTTT.

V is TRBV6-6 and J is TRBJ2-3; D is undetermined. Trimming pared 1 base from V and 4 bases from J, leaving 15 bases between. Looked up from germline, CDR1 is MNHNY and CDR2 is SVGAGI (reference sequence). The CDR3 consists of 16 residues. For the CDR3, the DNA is TGTGCCAGCAGTTACTATCCCGGTGTAGTAGCAGATACGCAGTATTTT. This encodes CASSYYPGVVADTQYF.

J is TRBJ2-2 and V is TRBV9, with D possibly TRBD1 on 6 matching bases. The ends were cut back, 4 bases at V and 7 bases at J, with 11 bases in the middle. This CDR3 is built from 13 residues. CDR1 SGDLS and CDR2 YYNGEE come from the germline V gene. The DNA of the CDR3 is TGTGCCAGCAGCAACAGGGTAAACGGGGAGCTGTTTTTT. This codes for CASSNRVNGELFF.

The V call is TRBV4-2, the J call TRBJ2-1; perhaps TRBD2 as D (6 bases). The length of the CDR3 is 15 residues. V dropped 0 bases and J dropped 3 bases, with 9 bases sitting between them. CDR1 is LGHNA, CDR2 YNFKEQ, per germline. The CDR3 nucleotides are TGTGCCAGCAGCCAAGATCGGGAGTTCTACAATGAGCAGTTCTTC. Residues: CASSQDREFYNEQFF.

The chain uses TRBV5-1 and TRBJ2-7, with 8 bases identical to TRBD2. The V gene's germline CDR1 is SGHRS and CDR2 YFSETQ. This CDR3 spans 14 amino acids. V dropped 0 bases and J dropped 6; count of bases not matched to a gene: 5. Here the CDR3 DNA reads TGCGCCAGCAGCTTGGCGTCTAGCGGGCGCGAGCAGTACTTC. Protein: CASSLASSGREQYF.

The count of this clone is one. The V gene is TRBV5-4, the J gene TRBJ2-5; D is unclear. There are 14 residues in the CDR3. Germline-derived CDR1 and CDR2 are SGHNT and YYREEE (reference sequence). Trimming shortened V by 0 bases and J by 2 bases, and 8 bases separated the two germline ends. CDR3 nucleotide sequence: TGTGCCAGCAGCTTGGTGCCGAAACAAGAGACCCAGTACTTC. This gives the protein CASSLVPKQETQYF.

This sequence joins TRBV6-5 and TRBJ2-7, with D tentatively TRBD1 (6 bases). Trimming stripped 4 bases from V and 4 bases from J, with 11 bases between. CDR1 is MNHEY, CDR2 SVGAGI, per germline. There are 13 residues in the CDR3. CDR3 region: CASSWLRGYEQYF. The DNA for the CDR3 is TGTGCCAGCAGTTGGCTTAGGGGGTACGAGCAGTACTTC.